These 9 T cell receptor beta chains were all obtained from the same sample, sequenced in a study of vaccination and CD4 T cells after COVID-19. This sample's treatment: approximately 9-day PBMC culture with coronavirus spike peptide pools or control peptides (ViraFEST assay). CD4+ T cells that had been cultured provided DNA sequenced with the Oncomine TCR Beta short-read assay. Using its own MiXCR run on the PCR reads, TCRdb lists one record per CDR3 protein. This table has some 15,000 distinct CDR3 sequences, roughly a fifth appearing once. What these receptors recognize is not known. Sequenced material: CD4+ T cells from blood, cultured in vitro, taken before SARS-CoV-2 vaccination. These receptors came from a human donor who received a COVID-19 vaccine.

This clonotype is deemed medium-sized (0.01 to 0.1%). The CDR3 is CASWKDLNTEAFF. The DNA for the CDR3 is TGTGCCAGCTGGAAAGACTTGAACACTGAAGCTTTCTTT. This rearrangement joins TRBV2 to TRBJ1-1, with D unclear. The length of the CDR3 is 13 residues. CDR1 is SNHLY, CDR2 FYNNEI, per germline. V was shortened by 8 bases and J by 0 bases, with 10 bases between the two germline ends. The variable domain in full, with the rest retrieved from reference TRBV2 and TRBJ1-1, is EPEVTQTPSHQVTQMGQEVILRCVPISNHLYFYWYRQILGQKVEFLVSFYNNEISEKSEIFDDQFSVERPDGSNFTLKIRSTKLEDSAMYFCASWKDLNTEAFFGQGTRLTVV.

Only a few counts were recorded for this clonotype. This chain connects TRBV20-1 to TRBJ2-7; D possibly matches TRBD1 or TRBD2 (5 bases each). CDR1 DFQATT and CDR2 SNEGSKA come from the germline V gene (reference sequence). Trimming shortened V by 6 bases and J by 2 bases, and 8 bases separated the two germline ends. The CDR3 is 11 amino acids. CDR3 DNA: TGCAGTGCCAGGGACCCCTACGAGCAGTACTTC. This codes for CSARDPYEQYF.

By share of the sample, this clonotype is medium-sized (0.01 to 0.1%). The gene calls are TRBV6-1 and TRBJ2-3, with 10 bases that match TRBD1. V lost 6 bases to trimming and J lost 4 bases; unmatched junction nucleotides: 1. Per germline, CDR1 MNHNS and CDR2 SASEGT. The CDR3 extends over 13 amino acids. The CDR3 DNA reads TGTGCCAGCAGAGGGACAGGGGCAGATACGCAGTATTTT. It is translated as CASRGTGADTQYF.

The J gene is TRBJ2-4, the V gene TRBV25-1; TRBD2 is a possible D gene (6 bases). Trimming took 6 bases from V and 9 from J, leaving 12 bases between them. In germline, CDR1 is MGHDK, CDR2 SYGVNS. This CDR3 spans 12 amino acids. CDR3 DNA sequence: TGTGCCAGCAGCTCTTCACTAGCCATTCAGTACTTC. Amino acid sequence: CASSSSLAIQYF. Full variable domain (remainder filled in from reference TRBV25-1 and TRBJ2-4): EADIYQTPRYLVIGTGKKITLECSQTMGHDKMYWYQQDPGMELHLIHYSYGVNSTEKGDLSSESTVSRIRTEHFPLTLESARPSHTSQYLCASSSSLAIQYFGAGTRLSVL.

A few counts support this clonotype. This chain uses TRBV5-1 with TRBJ1-2, with D hard to call. The germline gives CDR1 SGHRS, CDR2 YFSETQ. This CDR3 contains 13 residues. The germline V and J ends were trimmed by 4 bases and 4 bases, with 11 bases remaining between them. CDR3 protein: CASSPAEGYGYTF. The CDR3 nucleotides read TGCGCCAGCAGCCCGGCAGAGGGCTATGGCTACACCTTC.

The V and J genes are TRBV20-1 and TRBJ1-6; no firm D call. Germline lookup yields CDR1 DFQATT and CDR2 SNEGSKA (reference sequence). The CDR3 extends over 13 amino acids. Trimming took 0 bases from V and 7 from J, leaving 7 bases between them. CDR3: CSARDSPNSPLHF. The CDR3 coding sequence is TGCAGTGCTAGAGATTCCCCCAATTCACCCCTCCACTTT.

This clonotype is deemed medium-sized (0.01 to 0.1%). The chain carries TRBV27 and TRBJ2-3; D call uncertain. The germline CDR1 and CDR2 sequences are MNHEY and SMNVEV (reference sequence). The CDR3 runs 15 residues. The V and J ends lost 3 bases and 3 bases respectively, with 13 bases between them. For the CDR3, the DNA is TGTGCCAGCAGTTTGAACCTCGGTGGGACAGATACGCAGTATTTT. It yields the protein CASSLNLGGTDTQYF.

The chain is built from TRBV10-3 and TRBJ1-3, with no clear D. The CDR3 extends over 12 amino acids. Between the trimmed V and J ends, which lost 3 bases and 11 bases, there was a span of 11 bases. Germline V gene lookup returns CDR1 ENHRY and CDR2 SYGVKD. In DNA, the CDR3 is TGTGCCATCAGTGACATCAGTAAGCCCATATATTTT. As protein: CAISDISKPIYF.

This clonotype has a handful of counts. The V call is TRBV20-1, the J call TRBJ2-3, with 7 bases that match TRBD2. Germline lookup yields CDR1 DFQATT and CDR2 SNEGSKA (reference sequence). The junction had 22 bases not matched to a gene; V was cut back by 4 bases and J by 3 bases. The CDR3 spans 19 residues. The CDR3, as DNA: TGCAGTGCTACTTTAGATAGGGACTACCTAATGGCACGAACAGATACGCAGTATTTT. Amino acids: CSATLDRDYLMARTDTQYF.